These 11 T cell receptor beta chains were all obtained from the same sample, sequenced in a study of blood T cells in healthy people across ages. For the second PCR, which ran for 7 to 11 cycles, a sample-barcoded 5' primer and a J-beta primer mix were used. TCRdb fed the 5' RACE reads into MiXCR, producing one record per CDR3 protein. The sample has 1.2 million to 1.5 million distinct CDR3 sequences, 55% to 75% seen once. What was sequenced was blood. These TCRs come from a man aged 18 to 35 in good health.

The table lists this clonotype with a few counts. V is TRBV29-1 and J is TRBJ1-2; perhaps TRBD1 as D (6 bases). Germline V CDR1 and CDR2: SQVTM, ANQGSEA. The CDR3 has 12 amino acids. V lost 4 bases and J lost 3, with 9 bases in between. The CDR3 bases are TGCAGCGTTGGGGCAGGGGACTATGGCTACACCTTC. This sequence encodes CSVGAGDYGYTF.

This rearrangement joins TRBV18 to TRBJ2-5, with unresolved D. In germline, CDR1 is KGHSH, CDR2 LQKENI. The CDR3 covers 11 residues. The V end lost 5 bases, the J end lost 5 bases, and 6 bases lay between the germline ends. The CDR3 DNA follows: TGTGCCAGCTCAGCTTGGGAGACCCAGTACTTC. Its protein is CASSAWETQYF.

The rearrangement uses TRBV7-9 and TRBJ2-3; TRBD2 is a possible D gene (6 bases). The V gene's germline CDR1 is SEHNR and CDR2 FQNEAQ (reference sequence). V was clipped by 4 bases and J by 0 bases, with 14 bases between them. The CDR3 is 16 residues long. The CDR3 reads CASSSQAGISTDTQYF. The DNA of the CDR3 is TGTGCCAGCAGCTCCCAGGCGGGGATTAGCACAGATACGCAGTATTTT. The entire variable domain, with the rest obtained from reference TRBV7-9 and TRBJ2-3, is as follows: DTGVSQNPRHKITKRGQNVTFRCDPISEHNRLYWYRQTLGQGPEFLTYFQNEAQLEKSRLLSDRFSAERPKGSFSTLEIQRTEQGDSAMYLCASSSQAGISTDTQYFGPGTRLTVL.

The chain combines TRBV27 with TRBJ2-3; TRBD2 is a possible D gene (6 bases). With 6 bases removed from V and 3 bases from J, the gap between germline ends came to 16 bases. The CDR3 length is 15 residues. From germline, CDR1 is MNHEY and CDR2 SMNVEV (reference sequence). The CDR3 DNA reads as TGTGCCAGCAGCCAACTGGTGGGGGGTACAGATACGCAGTATTTT. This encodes CASSQLVGGTDTQYF.

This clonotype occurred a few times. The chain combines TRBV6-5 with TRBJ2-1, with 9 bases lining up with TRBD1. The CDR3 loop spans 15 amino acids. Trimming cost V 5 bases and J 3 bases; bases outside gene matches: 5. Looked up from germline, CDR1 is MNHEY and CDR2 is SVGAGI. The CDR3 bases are TGTGCCAGCAGTCCCGGGACAGGGTACTACAATGAGCAGTTCTTC. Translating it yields CASSPGTGYYNEQFF.

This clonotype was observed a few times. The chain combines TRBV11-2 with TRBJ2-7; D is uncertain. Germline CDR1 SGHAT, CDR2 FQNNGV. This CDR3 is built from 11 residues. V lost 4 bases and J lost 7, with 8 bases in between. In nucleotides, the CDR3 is TGTGCCAGCAGCTCTCAAGAGGAGCAGTACTTC. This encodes CASSSQEEQYF.

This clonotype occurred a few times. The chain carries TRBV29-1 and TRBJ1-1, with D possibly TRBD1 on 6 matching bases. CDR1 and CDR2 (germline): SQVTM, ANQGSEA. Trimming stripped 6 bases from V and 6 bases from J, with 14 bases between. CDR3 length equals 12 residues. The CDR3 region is CSVEPGAPEAFF. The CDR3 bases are TGCAGCGTAGAACCAGGGGCCCCTGAAGCTTTCTTT. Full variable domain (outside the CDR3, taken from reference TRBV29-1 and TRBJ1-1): SAVISQKPSRDICQRGTSLTIQCQVDSQVTMMFWYRQQPGQSLTLIATANQGSEATYESGFVIDKFPISRPNLTFSTLTVSNMSPEDSSIYLCSVEPGAPEAFFGQGTRLTVV.

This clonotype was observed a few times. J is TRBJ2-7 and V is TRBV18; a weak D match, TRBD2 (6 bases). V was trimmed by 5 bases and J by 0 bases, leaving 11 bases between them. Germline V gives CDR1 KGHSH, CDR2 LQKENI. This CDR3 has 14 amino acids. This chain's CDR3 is CASSTSGFSYEQYF. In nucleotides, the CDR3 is TGTGCCAGCTCAACAAGCGGGTTCTCCTACGAGCAGTACTTC.

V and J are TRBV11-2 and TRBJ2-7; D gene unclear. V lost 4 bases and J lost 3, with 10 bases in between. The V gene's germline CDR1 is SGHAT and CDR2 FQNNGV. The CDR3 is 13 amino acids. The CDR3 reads CASSSSVNYEQYF. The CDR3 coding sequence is TGTGCCAGCAGCTCTTCCGTAAACTACGAGCAGTACTTC.

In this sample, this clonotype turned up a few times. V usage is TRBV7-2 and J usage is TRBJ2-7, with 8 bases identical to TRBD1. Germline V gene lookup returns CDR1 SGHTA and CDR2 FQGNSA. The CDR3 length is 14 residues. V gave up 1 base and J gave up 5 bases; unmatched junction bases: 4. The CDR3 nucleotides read TGTGCCAGCAGCTTAGGGACAGGGTTTGACGAGCAGTACTTC. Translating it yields CASSLGTGFDEQYF. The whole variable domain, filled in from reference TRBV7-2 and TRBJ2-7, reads GAGVSQSPSNKVTEKGKDVELRCDPISGHTALYWYRQSLGQGLEFLIYFQGNSAPDKSGLPSDRFSAERTGGSVSTLTIQRTQQEDSAVYLCASSLGTGFDEQYFGPGTRLTVT.

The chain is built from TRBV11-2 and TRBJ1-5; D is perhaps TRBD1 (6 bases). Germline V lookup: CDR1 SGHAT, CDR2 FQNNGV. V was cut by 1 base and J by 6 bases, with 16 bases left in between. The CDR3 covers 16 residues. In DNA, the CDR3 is TGTGCCAGCAGCTTAGGTACAGGGTCAGGTTCTCAGCCCCAGCATTTT. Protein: CASSLGTGSGSQPQHF.